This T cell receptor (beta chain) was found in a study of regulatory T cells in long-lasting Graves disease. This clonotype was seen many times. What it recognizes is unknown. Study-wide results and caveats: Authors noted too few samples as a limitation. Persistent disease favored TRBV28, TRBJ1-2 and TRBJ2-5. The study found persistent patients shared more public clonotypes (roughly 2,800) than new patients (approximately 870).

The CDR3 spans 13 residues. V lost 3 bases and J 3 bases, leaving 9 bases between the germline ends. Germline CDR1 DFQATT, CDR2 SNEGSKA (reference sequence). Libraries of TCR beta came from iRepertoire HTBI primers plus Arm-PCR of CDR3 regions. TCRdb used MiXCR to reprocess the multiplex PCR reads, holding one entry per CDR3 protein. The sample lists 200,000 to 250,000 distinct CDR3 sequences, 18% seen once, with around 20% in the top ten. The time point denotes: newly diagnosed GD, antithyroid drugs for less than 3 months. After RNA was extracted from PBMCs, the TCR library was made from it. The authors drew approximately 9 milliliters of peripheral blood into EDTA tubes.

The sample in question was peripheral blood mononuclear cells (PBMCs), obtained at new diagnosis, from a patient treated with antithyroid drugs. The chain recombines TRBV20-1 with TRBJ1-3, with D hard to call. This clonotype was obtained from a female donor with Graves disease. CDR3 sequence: CSASPPIGNTIYF. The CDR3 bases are TGCAGTGCTAGTCCCCCAATTGGAAACACCATATATTTT.